This T cell receptor (beta chain) was captured by sequencing in a study of PD-1 blockade in classical Hodgkin lymphoma. TCRdb keeps only in-frame clones here, not all; method: immunoSEQ multiplex PCR. The data show 25,000 to 30,000 clones, 83% seen once. This clone was observed a few times. CDR1 is SGHNT, CDR2 YENEEA, per germline. This CDR3 contains 17 residues. The V segment lost 4 bases and the J segment 6 bases; nucleotides outside the gene matches: 12. With no exception, relapse followed autologous stem cell transplantation in all patients, and brentuximab vedotin exposure varied. The receptor comes from a human donor with classical Hodgkin lymphoma. The sequencing here drew on peripheral blood mononuclear cells (PBMCs), taken before the second cycle of nivolumab. This chain connects TRBV11-3 to TRBJ2-1; the match to TRBD2 covers 10 bases. The CDR3 DNA sequence: TGTGCCAGCAGCTCGGACGCCGTAGCGGGAGGCACCAATGAGCAGTTCTTC. The encoded protein is CASSSDAVAGGTNEQFF.